This TCR beta chain was captured in a study of T cells in Graves' hyperthyroidism and ophthalmopathy. Study overall: Peripheral blood sampling occurred at initial diagnosis, before any treatment. Overall study results and limits: Ophthalmopathy prediction by the model preceded onset by a median roughly 6.3 months. Within blood appeared most thyroid clonotypes that had expanded above 0.001.

CDR1 and CDR2 from the germline V gene are SGHAT and FQNNGV. The length of the CDR3 is 15 residues. V gave up 5 bases and J gave up 8 bases; unmatched junction bases: 9. Only a few counts were recorded for this clonotype. Its matching antigen is unknown. Newly diagnosed hyperthyroidism, duration under 2 months, in patients aged 18 to 65. Using RNA transcripts as the source, TCR beta CDR3 regions were amplified. First-round RT-PCR with HTBI primers amplified the TCR CDR3 region. In TCRdb, the multiplex PCR reads were re-called with MiXCR into one record per CDR3 protein. The sample lists over 650,000 distinct CDR3 sequences, approximately 16% occurring once.

The chain combines TRBV11-2 with TRBJ1-6; 7 bases are a match to TRBD1. Material for sequencing was blood. This TCR was sampled from a man in his late teens or twenties with Graves' hyperthyroidism. Written as DNA, the CDR3 is TGTGCCAGCAGCCTGATACAGGGGAGGTATTCACCCCTCCACTTT. Translated, it gives CASSLIQGRYSPLHF.